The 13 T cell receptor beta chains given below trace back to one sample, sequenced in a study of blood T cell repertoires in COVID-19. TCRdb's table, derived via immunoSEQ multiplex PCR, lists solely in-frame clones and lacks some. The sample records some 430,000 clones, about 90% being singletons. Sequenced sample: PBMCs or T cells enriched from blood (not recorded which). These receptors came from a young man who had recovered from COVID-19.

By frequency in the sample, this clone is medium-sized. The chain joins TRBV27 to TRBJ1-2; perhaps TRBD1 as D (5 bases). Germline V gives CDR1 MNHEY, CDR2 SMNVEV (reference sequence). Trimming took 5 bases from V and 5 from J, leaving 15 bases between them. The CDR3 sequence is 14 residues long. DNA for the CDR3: TGTGCCAGCAGTCAGACGGGGGGTACGTATGGCTACACCTTC. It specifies CASSQTGGTYGYTF.

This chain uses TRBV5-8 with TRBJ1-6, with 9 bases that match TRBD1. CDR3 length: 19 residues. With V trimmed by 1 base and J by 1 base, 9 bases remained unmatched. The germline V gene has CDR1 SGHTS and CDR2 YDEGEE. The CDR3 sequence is CASSLQQGAGASYNSPLHF. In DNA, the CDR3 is TGTGCCAGCAGCTTGCAACAGGGGGCAGGGGCGTCCTATAATTCACCCCTCCACTTT.

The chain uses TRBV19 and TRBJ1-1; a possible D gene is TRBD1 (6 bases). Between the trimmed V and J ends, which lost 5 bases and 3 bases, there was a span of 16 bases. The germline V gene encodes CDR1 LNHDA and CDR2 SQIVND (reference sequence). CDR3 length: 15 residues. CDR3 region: CASSSKTGFYTEAFF. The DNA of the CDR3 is TGTGCCAGTAGTTCTAAGACAGGTTTTTACACTGAAGCTTTCTTT.

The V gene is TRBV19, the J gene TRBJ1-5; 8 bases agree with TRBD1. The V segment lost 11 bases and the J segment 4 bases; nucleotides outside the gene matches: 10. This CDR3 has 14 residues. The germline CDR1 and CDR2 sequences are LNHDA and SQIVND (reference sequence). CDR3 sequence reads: CASTTGERNQPQHF. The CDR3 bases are TGTGCCTCCACGACAGGGGAAAGGAATCAGCCCCAGCATTTT. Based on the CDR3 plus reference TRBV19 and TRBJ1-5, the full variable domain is DGGITQSPKYLFRKEGQNVTLSCEQNLNHDAMYWYRQDPGQGLRLIYYSQIVNDFQKGDIAEGYSVSREKKESFPLTVTSAQKNPTAFYLCASTTGERNQPQHFGDGTRLSIL.

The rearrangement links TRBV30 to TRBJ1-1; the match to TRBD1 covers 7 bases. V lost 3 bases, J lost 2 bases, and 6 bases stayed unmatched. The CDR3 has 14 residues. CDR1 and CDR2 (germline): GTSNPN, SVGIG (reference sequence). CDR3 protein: CAWRGDRFNTEAFF. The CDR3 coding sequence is TGTGCCTGGAGGGGGGACAGATTTAACACTGAAGCTTTCTTT.

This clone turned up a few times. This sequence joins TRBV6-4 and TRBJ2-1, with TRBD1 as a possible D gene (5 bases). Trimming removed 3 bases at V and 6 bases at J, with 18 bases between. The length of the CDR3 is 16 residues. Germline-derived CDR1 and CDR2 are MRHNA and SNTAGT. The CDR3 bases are TGTGCCAGCAGTGAGGTCCCACAGGTCCGTGGCAATGAGCAGTTCTTC. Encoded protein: CASSEVPQVRGNEQFF.

CDR3 sequence reads: CATSRDSRGKGNTIYF. DNA of the CDR3: TGTGCCACCAGCAGAGATAGTCGAGGGAAAGGAAACACCATATATTTT. The V and J genes are TRBV15 and TRBJ1-3; D gene ambiguous. Germline assignment: CDR1 LNHNV and CDR2 YYDKDF (reference sequence). CDR3 size: 16 residues. Between the trimmed V and J ends, which lost 0 bases and 4 bases, there was a span of 13 bases. The complete variable domain, with remaining parts taken from reference TRBV15 and TRBJ1-3, reads DAMVIQNPRYQVTQFGKPVTLSCSQTLNHNVMYWYQQKSSQAPKLLFHYYDKDFNNEADTPDNFQSRRPNTSFCFLDIRSPGLGDTAMYLCATSRDSRGKGNTIYFGEGSWLTVV.

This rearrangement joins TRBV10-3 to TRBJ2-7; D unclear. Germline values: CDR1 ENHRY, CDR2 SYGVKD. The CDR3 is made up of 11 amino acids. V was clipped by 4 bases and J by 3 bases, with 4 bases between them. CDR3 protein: CAISVGYEQYF. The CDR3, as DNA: TGTGCCATCAGTGTCGGCTACGAGCAGTACTTC.

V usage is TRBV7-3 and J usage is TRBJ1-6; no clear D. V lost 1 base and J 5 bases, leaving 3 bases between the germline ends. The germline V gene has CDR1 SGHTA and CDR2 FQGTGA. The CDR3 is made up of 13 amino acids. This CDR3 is CASSLINNSPLHF. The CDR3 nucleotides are TGTGCCAGCAGCTTAATTAATAATTCACCCCTCCACTTT.

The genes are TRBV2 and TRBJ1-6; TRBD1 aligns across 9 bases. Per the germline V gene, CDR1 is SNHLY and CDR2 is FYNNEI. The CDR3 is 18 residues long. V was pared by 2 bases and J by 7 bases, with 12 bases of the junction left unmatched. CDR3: CASSESGNRGLKNSPLHF. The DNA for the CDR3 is TGTGCCAGCAGTGAAAGCGGCAACAGGGGGCTAAAGAATTCACCCCTCCACTTT.

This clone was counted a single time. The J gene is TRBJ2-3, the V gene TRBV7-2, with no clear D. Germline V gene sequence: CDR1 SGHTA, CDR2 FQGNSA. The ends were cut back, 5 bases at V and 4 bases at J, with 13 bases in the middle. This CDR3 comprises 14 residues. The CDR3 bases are TGTGCCAGCAGCCTCGGCCGGGTGCCAGATACGCAGTATTTT. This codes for CASSLGRVPDTQYF.

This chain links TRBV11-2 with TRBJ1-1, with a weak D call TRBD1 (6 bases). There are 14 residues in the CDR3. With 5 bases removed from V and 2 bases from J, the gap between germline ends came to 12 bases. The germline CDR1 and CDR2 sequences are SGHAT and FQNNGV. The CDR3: CASSQVDSNTEAFF. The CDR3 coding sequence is TGTGCCAGCAGCCAAGTGGACAGTAACACTGAAGCTTTCTTT.

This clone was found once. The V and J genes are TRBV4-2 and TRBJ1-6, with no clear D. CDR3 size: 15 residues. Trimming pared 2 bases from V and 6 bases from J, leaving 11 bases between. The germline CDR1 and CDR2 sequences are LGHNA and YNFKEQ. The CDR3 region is CASSQSFAVNSPLHF. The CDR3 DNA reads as TGTGCCAGCAGCCAATCGTTCGCAGTTAATTCACCCCTCCACTTT.